Described below is a single T cell receptor (beta chain) sequence and its context. This CDR3 is 14 amino acids long. V gave up 0 bases and J gave up 4 bases, with 10 bases separating them. CDR1 and CDR2 from the germline V gene are LGHNA and YSLEER. Generated by immunoSEQ multiplex PCR, the TCRdb table keeps only in-frame clones and is missing some. The sample lists some 60,000 clones, approximately 87% occurring once. These data come from a study of technical replicates of blood from four donors. The chain is built from TRBV4-3 and TRBJ2-7, with a possible D match to TRBD2 (5 bases). Input material: PBMCs. The source is a human donor in good health. Some clones in this sample may be carry-over from other donors' samples. The CDR3 coding sequence is TGCGCCAGCAGCCAAGATCGGCTAGCTTACGAGCAGTACTTC. The encoded protein is CASSQDRLAYEQYF.